This TCR beta chain was identified in a study of T cell repertoires in ileal Crohn's disease. Turning to the study itself: About half of patients got postoperative therapy: around ten thiopurines, about 20 anti-TNF.

Eligibility required adulthood, ileal or ileocolonic Crohn's disease and indicated ileocolonic resection. General observations from the study: Clonality above 26.8% at surgery always came with endoscopic recurrence.

Remarks on this clone: Its target is not known.

CDR1 and CDR2 from the germline V gene are KGHSH and LQKENI. This CDR3 comprises 16 residues. Trimming cost V 4 bases and J 1 base; bases outside gene matches: 8. Each sample's TCRB immunosequencing used about 500 nanograms of biopsy DNA. Sequencing was performed with immunoSEQ multiplex PCR; in TCRdb, only in-frame clones are kept and a portion is missing. The sample includes roughly 13,000 clones, roughly 80% of them seen just once. This TCR derives from an adult with Crohn's disease. The sequenced material came from ileal tissue. J is TRBJ2-7 and V is TRBV18; 9 positions match TRBD2. The CDR3 bases are TGTGCCAGCTCACGGTCGACTAGCGGAGGTTCCTACGAGCAGTACTTC. It encodes CASSRSTSGGSYEQYF.